The following is a TCR beta chain sequence with its context. The record originates from a study of cytomegalovirus exposure and HLA in healthy donors. From germline, CDR1 is MRHNA and CDR2 SNTAGT. Unmatched junction bases numbered 6, after V lost 8 bases and J lost 3 bases. The CDR3 runs to 13 residues. TCRdb keeps only in-frame clones here, not all; method: immunoSEQ multiplex PCR. The table has about 120,000 clones, 86% seen once; the top ten hold approximately 4.9%. Sequencing input: PBMCs. This receptor was taken from a man aged 18 to 30 in good health and CMV-seronegative. The chain has TRBV6-4 and TRBJ2-7, with 8 positions matching TRBD1. The CDR3 DNA sequence: TGTGCCAGCTGGGGGACAGGACACTACGAGCAGTACTTC. Its protein is CASWGTGHYEQYF.